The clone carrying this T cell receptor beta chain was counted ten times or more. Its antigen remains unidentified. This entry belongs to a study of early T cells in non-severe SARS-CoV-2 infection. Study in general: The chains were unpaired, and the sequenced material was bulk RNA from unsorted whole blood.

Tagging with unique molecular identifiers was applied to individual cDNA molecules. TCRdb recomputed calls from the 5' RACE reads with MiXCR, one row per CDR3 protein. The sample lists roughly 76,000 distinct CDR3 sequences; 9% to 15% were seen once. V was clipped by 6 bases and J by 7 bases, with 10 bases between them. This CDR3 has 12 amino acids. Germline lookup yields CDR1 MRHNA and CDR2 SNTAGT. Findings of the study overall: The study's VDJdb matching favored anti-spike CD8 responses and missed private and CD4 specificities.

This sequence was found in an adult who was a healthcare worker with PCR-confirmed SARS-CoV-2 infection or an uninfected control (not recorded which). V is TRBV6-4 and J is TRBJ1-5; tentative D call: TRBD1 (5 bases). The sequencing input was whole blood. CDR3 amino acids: CASRQGFQPQHF. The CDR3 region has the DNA TGTGCCAGCAGGCAGGGTTTCCAGCCCCAGCATTTT.